This TCR beta chain was sequenced in a study of blood T cell repertoires in COVID-19. There are 14 residues in the CDR3. V lost 5 bases and J lost 4, with 14 bases in between. Germline values: CDR1 SGHTA, CDR2 FQGNSA. Clones were read by immunoSEQ multiplex PCR, and TCRdb kept only the in-frame ones, dropping some. This table holds roughly 250,000 clones, about 91% found once. This chain links TRBV7-2 with TRBJ1-2; TRBD1 is a possible D gene (5 bases). The receptor was isolated from a person aged 18 to 30 with COVID-19, enrolled during active disease. Sequencing was carried out using peripheral blood. CDR3 DNA sequence: TGTGCCAGCAGCGGGGTACAGGTCTTCTATGGCTACACCTTC. Its protein is CASSGVQVFYGYTF.